Below, one T cell receptor (beta chain) is given with its context. The antigen is unknown. The CDR3 extends over 16 amino acids. Germline V CDR1 and CDR2: SNHLY, FYNNEI. Trimming cost V 6 bases and J 0 bases; bases outside gene matches: 5. Under the ViraFEST assay, PBMC were stimulated with viral peptide pools so that antigen-specific CD4+ T cells expanded. Sequencing was performed afterwards. Isolating CD4+ T cells followed more than 9 days of culture. Subjects were given two BNT162b2 or mRNA-1273 vaccine doses. They grew approximately 2.1 million PBMC in each well, adding around 10 IU/ml IL-2 and about 9.5 ug/ml peptides. The table came from immunoSEQ multiplex PCR; TCRdb's copy has only in-frame clones and leaves some out. The data contain about 66,000 clones, roughly three quarters of them seen just once; the ten biggest clones take up 0.75% to 1%. These data originate in a study of vaccination effects on CD4 cells after COVID-19.

The clonotype was recovered from a human donor who received a COVID-19 vaccine. The input for sequencing was CD4+ T cells from PBMCs cultured with HCoV-OC43 spike peptides, taken after COVID-19 vaccination. Subset of the sample: HCoV-OC43 spike overlapping peptide pool stimulation. V and J are TRBV2 and TRBJ2-2; 9 positions match TRBD2. The CDR3 DNA sequence: TGTGCCAGCAGAGGTAGCGGGGGTGCGAACACCGGGGAGCTGTTTTTT. Encoded protein: CASRGSGGANTGELFF.